A single sample is the source of the 11 T cell receptor beta chains below, sequenced in a study of cytomegalovirus exposure and HLA in healthy donors (dated by TCRdb to the late 2010s). Libraries came from the immunoSEQ multiplex PCR assay. For the multiplex PCR, a mixture combining 60 forward primers for TCR Vbeta segments and 13 reverse primers for TCR Jbeta segments was used. TCRdb's version of the immuneACCESS table is confined to in-frame rearrangements and falls short of the full clone set. An unresolved V gene accounts for under half of the shortfall where checked; the remainder is of unknown origin. For this sample there are some 120,000 clones; over 70% appear just once. The top ten clones comprise 1.5% of the sample. The specimen was PBMCs. These receptors were obtained from a woman aged 18-29 years in good health and CMV-seronegative.

The rearrangement uses TRBV11-2 and TRBJ2-3; 7 positions match TRBD2. The ends lost 1 base at V and 2 bases at J; junction bases unmatched: 3. In germline, CDR1 is SGHAT, CDR2 FQNNGV. The CDR3 loop spans 15 amino acids. CDR3 in DNA: TGTGCCAGCAGCTTAGGGGACTATGACACAGATACGCAGTATTTT. As protein: CASSLGDYDTDTQYF.

The genes are TRBV7-3 and TRBJ1-1; D is uncertain. Between the trimmed V and J ends, which lost 2 bases and 3 bases, there was a span of 10 bases. The CDR3 runs to 14 residues. CDR1 is SGHTA and CDR2 is FQGTGA in the germline V gene. CDR3: CASSLGGWDTEAFF. The CDR3 nucleotides read TGTGCCAGCAGCTTAGGAGGGTGGGACACTGAAGCTTTCTTT. Combining the CDR3 with reference TRBV7-3 and TRBJ1-1 gives the whole variable domain GAGVSQTPSNKVTEKGKYVELRCDPISGHTALYWYRQSLGQGPEFLIYFQGTGAADDSGLPNDRFFAVRPEGSVSTLKIQRTERGDSAVYLCASSLGGWDTEAFFGQGTRLTVV.

The chain combines TRBV18 with TRBJ2-1; D is uncertain. Germline CDR1 is KGHSH and CDR2 is LQKENI. The CDR3 sequence is 18 residues long. Trimming pared 0 bases from V and 7 bases from J, leaving 22 bases between. CDR3 nucleotide sequence: TGTGCCAGCTCACCACCTTTCCCCCCGGAGTTCGGTTTGAATGAGCAGTTCTTC. Its translation is CASSPPFPPEFGLNEQFF.

The genes are TRBV7-3 and TRBJ1-1, with D maybe TRBD1 (5 bases). Trimming removed 5 bases at V and 6 bases at J, with 13 bases between. The CDR3 spans 13 residues. In germline, CDR1 is SGHTA, CDR2 FQGTGA. The chain's CDR3 is CASSPRDLPEAFF. In nucleotides, the CDR3 is TGTGCCAGCAGCCCGAGGGACTTGCCTGAAGCTTTCTTT.

V usage is TRBV27 and J usage is TRBJ2-7; TRBD2 matches 13 bases. CDR3 length equals 17 residues. The ends lost 5 bases at V and 1 base at J; junction bases unmatched: 8. Germline loops: CDR1 MNHEY, CDR2 SMNVEV (reference sequence). CDR3 coding DNA: TGTGCCAGCAGTCCATGGACTAGCGGGAGAGGGTCCTACGAGCAGTACTTC. Protein product: CASSPWTSGRGSYEQYF.

This clone showed up just a few times. The gene calls are TRBV2 and TRBJ2-2, with D possibly matching TRBD2 (6 bases). Per germline, CDR1 SNHLY and CDR2 FYNNEI. V was clipped by 6 bases and J by 2 bases, with 13 bases between them. This CDR3 is 15 amino acids long. Here the CDR3 DNA reads TGTGCCAGCAGCGCCCGGGACTTTAACACCGGGGAGCTGTTTTTT. This gives the protein CASSARDFNTGELFF.

V usage is TRBV19 and J usage is TRBJ2-3, with 11 bases matching TRBD1. The CDR3 length is 14 residues. After removal of 6 bases from V and 4 bases from J, the junction contained 3 bases not matched to a gene. Germline loops: CDR1 LNHDA, CDR2 SQIVND (reference sequence). DNA of the CDR3: TGTGCCAGTAGGGACAGGGGGCGAGCAGATACGCAGTATTTT. Translated: CASRDRGRADTQYF.

V usage is TRBV19 and J usage is TRBJ2-1; possibly TRBD1 for D (6 bases). V shed 4 bases and J shed 8 bases, with 15 bases lying between them. CDR3 length: 14 residues. Germline-derived CDR1 and CDR2 are LNHDA and SQIVND (reference sequence). CDR3 nucleotide sequence: TGTGCCAGTAGTACGGGAAAAGGGGGACATGAGCAGTTCTTC. Translating gives CASSTGKGGHEQFF.

The chain recombines TRBV18 with TRBJ1-4; 7 bases line up with TRBD1. Trimming at V came to 3 bases and at J to 6 bases, leaving 10 bases not matched to a gene. This CDR3 contains 16 residues. Per germline, CDR1 KGHSH and CDR2 LQKENI. The DNA of the CDR3 is TGTGCCAGCTCACCCACGTTCGGGACAGTGGATGAAAAACTGTTTTTT. Residues: CASSPTFGTVDEKLFF.

This rearrangement joins TRBV9 to TRBJ2-5, with TRBD2 matching over 8 bases. Losses at the gene ends were 4 bases for V and 5 bases for J; bases not matched to a gene: 7. CDR3 size: 14 residues. Per germline, CDR1 SGDLS and CDR2 YYNGEE. DNA for the CDR3: TGTGCCAGCAGCTTTACGCGGGGGGCGGAGACCCAGTACTTC. Encoded protein: CASSFTRGAETQYF.

This rearrangement joins TRBV7-2 to TRBJ2-7; 10 bases line up with TRBD2. Looked up from germline, CDR1 is SGHTA and CDR2 is FQGNSA. V trimming: 2 bases; J trimming: 5 bases; junction bases outside the gene matches: 12. This CDR3 has 17 residues. The CDR3 nucleotides are TGTGCCAGCAGCTTAAATCAACCCAGCGGGGGGGCAAACGAGCAGTACTTC. Translated: CASSLNQPSGGANEQYF. The whole variable domain, remainder taken from reference TRBV7-2 and TRBJ2-7, is GAGVSQSPSNKVTEKGKDVELRCDPISGHTALYWYRQSLGQGLEFLIYFQGNSAPDKSGLPSDRFSAERTGGSVSTLTIQRTQQEDSAVYLCASSLNQPSGGANEQYFGPGTRLTVT.